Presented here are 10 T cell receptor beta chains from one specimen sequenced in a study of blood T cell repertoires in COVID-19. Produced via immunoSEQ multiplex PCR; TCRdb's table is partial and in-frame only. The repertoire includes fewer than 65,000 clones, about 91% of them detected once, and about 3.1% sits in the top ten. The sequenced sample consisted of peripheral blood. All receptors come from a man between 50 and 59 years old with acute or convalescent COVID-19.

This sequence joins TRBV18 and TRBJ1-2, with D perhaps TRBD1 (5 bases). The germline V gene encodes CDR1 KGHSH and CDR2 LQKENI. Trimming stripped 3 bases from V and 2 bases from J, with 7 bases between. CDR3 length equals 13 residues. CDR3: CASSPGGNYGYTF. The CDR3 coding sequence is TGTGCCAGCTCACCTGGGGGGAACTATGGCTACACCTTC.

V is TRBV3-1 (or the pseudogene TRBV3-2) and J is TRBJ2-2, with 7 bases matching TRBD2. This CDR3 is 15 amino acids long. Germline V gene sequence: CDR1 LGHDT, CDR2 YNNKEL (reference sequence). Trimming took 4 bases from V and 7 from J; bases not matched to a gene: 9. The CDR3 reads CASSRLRGEGGELFF. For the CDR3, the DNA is TGTGCCAGCAGCCGCCTCCGTGGGGAGGGCGGGGAGCTGTTTTTT.

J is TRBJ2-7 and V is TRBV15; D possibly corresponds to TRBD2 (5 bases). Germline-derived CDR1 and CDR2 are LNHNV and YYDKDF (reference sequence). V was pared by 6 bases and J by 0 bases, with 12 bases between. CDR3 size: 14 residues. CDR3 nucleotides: TGTGCCACCAGGGCACCGGGGAGCTCCTACGAGCAGTACTTC. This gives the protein CATRAPGSSYEQYF.

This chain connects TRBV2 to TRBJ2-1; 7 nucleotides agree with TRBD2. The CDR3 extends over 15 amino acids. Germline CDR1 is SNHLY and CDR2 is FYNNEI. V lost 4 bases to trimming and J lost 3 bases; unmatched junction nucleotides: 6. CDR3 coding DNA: TGTGCCAGCAGTGCAGGCGCGGGGGACTACAATGAGCAGTTCTTC. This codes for CASSAGAGDYNEQFF.

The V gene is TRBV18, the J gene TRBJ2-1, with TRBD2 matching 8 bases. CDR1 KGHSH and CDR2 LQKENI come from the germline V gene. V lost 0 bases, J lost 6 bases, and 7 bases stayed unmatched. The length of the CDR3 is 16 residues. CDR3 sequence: CASSPPNSGGPNEQFF. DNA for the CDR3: TGTGCCAGCTCACCACCGAACAGCGGGGGTCCCAATGAGCAGTTCTTC.

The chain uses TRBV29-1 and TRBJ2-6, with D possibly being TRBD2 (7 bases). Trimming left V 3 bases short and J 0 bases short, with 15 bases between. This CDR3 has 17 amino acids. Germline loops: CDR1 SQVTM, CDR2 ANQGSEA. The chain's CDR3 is CSVEIRGGGSGANVLTF. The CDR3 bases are TGCAGCGTTGAGATCAGGGGAGGGGGCTCTGGGGCCAACGTCCTGACTTTC.

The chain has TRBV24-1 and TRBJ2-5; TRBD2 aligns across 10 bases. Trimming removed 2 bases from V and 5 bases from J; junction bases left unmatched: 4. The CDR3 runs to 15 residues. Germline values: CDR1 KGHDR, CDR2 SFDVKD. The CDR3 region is CATSDSRTSGETQYF. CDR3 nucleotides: TGTGCCACCAGTGATTCTAGGACTAGCGGCGAGACCCAGTACTTC.

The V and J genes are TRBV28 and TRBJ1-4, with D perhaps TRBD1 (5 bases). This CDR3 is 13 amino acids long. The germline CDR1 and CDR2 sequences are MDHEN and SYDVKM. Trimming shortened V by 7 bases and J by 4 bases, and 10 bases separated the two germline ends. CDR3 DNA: TGTGCCAGCACCAGGACAATTAATGAAAAACTGTTTTTT. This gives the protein CASTRTINEKLFF.

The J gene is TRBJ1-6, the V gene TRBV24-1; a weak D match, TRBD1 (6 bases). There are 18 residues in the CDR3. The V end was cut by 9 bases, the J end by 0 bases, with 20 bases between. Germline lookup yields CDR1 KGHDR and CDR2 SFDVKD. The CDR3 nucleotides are TGTGCCACCGGAGCCCCTGGGACATCGAGCTCCTATAATTCACCCCTCCACTTT. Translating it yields CATGAPGTSSSYNSPLHF.

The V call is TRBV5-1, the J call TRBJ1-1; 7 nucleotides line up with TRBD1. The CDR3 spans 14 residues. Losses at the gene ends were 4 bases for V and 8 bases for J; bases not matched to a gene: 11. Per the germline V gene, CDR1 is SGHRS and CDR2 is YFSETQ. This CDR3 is CASSPGQIDPEAFF. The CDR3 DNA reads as TGCGCCAGCAGCCCGGGACAGATAGACCCAGAAGCTTTCTTT.